This T cell receptor beta chain was profiled in a study of cytomegalovirus exposure and HLA in healthy donors (dated by TCRdb to the late 2010s). The study in broad terms: According to an earlier analysis of 587 of the donors, about 179 million T cells yielded 95 million to 140 million unique TCR beta sequences and 250 to 350 Gb of sequence data. To decide whether each TCR beta V gene segment behaved as functional or pseudogenic, an earlier analysis of approximately 590 of the donors relied on high-throughput TCR beta sequencing. HLA typing covered class I and class II loci at four-digit resolution. Rather than drawing on any new phenotypic data, the later analysis identified candidate immune exposures from TCR beta sequences and the way those sequences occurred across donors. The study combined high-throughput TCR immunosequencing, statistical association of individual TCRs with disease status, and machine learning to predict cytomegalovirus infection status. Genome-wide SNP genotypes for about 60% of the 666 donors were used in a later genetic analysis, which treated that subset as a discovery cohort. Among a few hundred genotyped donors of the cohort, an average of 235,054 unique TCR beta nucleotide sequences were sequenced per donor, around a sixth of them non-productive. Typing coverage differed by locus: A, B, C, DRB1 and DQB1 were typed in roughly 629-630 donors, DQA1 in about 560, DPA1 in roughly 590, and DPB1 in 450 to 480. Of the 300 to 450 genotyped donors, 75% to 85% were placed in the genetic ancestry cluster associated with self-reported Caucasian donors. Donor age, sex, ethnicity and CMV serostatus were compiled together with the repertoire data. The T cell repertoires of about 700 subjects were profiled by immunosequencing and related to cytomegalovirus serostatus. Every repertoire in the discovery cohort had been generated on one and the same sequencing platform. The aim of the study was to test whether cataloging public T cell receptors could identify signatures of past pathogen exposure. A later analysis re-examined previously published TCR beta repertoires from about 700 donors and added high-resolution HLA genotyping to investigate patterns of TCR occurrence. Approximately 330 gigabases of sequencing data and around 85 million unique TCR sequences made up an early release that covered several hundred HLA-typed donors. Five DR-DQ haplotypes were treated as single units for association and clustering because of strong linkage in the cohort. A separate validation cohort of 100 to 150 different subjects was used in addition to the approximately 640-subject first cohort. What the study reported, not specific to this receptor: In this cohort, only TCR beta chains were sequenced, and detectable features were limited by the absence of alpha or paired-chain data. In a later analysis, HLA-associated TCR beta chains showed more clonal expansion and lower generation probabilities than non-associated chains that were equally common. A later analysis reported that several top co-occurrence clusters appeared linked to parvovirus B19, influenza, CMV and Epstein-Barr virus. Most TCR sequences were seen in very few donors, while some public TCRs were found in many individuals. A later analysis associated 16,951 TCR beta sequences with specific HLA alleles at a false discovery rate of 0.05. Some IMGT-functional V segments, including TRBV6-2 and TRBV6-3, could not be told apart with the 87-base-pair reads, so those segments were excluded. In an earlier analysis of approximately 590 of the donors, most TCR beta V segments were observed in productive rearrangements about 87% or about 30% of the time, broadly matching IMGT annotations. The classifier was reported to diagnose cytomegalovirus status with high specificity and sensitivity in both the original and validation cohorts. Because HLA typing was missing for some donors at each locus, association tests included only the typed subset. A group of highly shared sequence variants was considered likely to be a technical artifact of the sequencing pipeline. In vitro tests confirmed that a few of the cytomegalovirus-associated TCR beta chains recognize cytomegalovirus antigens. The study listed approximately 150 TCR beta chains as associated with cytomegalovirus. The authors suggested that the approach could potentially be extended to other disease states and immunological phenotypes. For the cohort, immune exposure information was limited to CMV serostatus. Linkage disequilibrium might explain the correlated functional status among segregating V segments, but an unknown experimental factor could not be ruled out. A further reported finding was that TCR beta sequences accurately predicted the HLA-A and HLA-B alleles for most subjects in the first cohort. In a later genetic analysis, fewer N-insertions in productive TCRs were reported among donors in an Asian-associated ancestry cluster than the roughly 700-donor mean. A later genetic analysis associated a missense DCLRE1C variant with V-gene and J-gene trimming of TCR beta chains, and an independent cohort replicated the association. Because counts were too low, roughly 16 rarely observed V segments, including chromosome 9 orphons, were left out of the earlier analysis of 587 of the donors. Sequencing depth was assumed to be roughly uniform across donors in the presence/absence analyses, though that assumption may not hold. In a later analysis, the rate of TCR association differed among HLA loci, with DRB1 alleles having the most associated TCRs and HLA-C alleles having the fewest. In a later analysis, most CMV-associated TCR beta chains were found to appear HLA-restricted, with HLA associations seemingly driven largely by CMV exposure. When HLA alleles, especially DR and DQ, strongly co-occurred, attributing TCR associations to individual alleles was difficult.

Unmatched junction bases come to 4, with V trimmed by 5 bases and J by 6 bases. The CDR3, cysteine through phenylalanine, is 15 amino acids long. Only CDR3 DNA is held: 45 bases, read in frame from base 1. CDR1 and CDR2 (MNHNY, SVGAGI) derive from the germline V gene (reference sequence). The cohort consisted of hundreds of healthy bone marrow donors. At the time of sampling, all cohort members were nominally healthy, though unrecorded immune exposures were likely present. The donor tested CMV seronegative and was one of the 352 seronegative cohort members. A peripheral blood sample was provided by each donor, and peripheral blood mononuclear cells were used for TCR beta sequencing. Genomic DNA extraction from the blood cell samples was performed with the Qiagen DNeasy Blood Extraction Kit. Remarks on this clone: Its antigen is not yet known. No base-level quality is on record; no much larger clone is a single base apart.

Receptors were amplified or captured by the immunoSEQ multiplex PCR assay. For the multiplex PCR, a mixture combining 60 forward primers for TCR Vbeta segments and 13 reverse primers for TCR Jbeta segments was used. A multiplex PCR assay on genomic DNA amplified the CDR3 region of rearranged TCR beta genes. Amplified TCR beta libraries were sequenced as 87-base-pair reads on the Illumina HiSeq System. The authors' analysis ran thus. In a later analysis, some 80 million unique TCR beta chains were counted across the roughly 610 repertoires, and roughly 11 million of these chains were shared by at least two donors. Raw reads were error-corrected and collapsed into unique sequences with a nearest-neighbor algorithm that merged closely related sequences to remove PCR and sequencing errors. To assign V, D and J gene segments, CDR3 sequences were aligned to IMGT reference sequences. For a sequence to be retained, a match of at least six nucleotides was required to both a V gene segment and a J gene segment. A rearrangement was called productive if the CDR3 had no stop codons and remained in frame with V and J, and every other rearrangement was called non-productive. Following IMGT convention, CDR3 was defined as the stretch from the second conserved V-encoded cysteine to the conserved J-encoded phenylalanine. Sequences without an unambiguous match to a single V gene segment were excluded from the earlier analysis of a few hundred of the donors. An earlier analysis of 500 to 700 of the donors classified V segments as functional when productive rearrangements were above 56.7% and as segregating when the standard deviation between donors was above 5%. To diagnose cytomegalovirus status from the catalog of TCR beta chain sequences, a statistical classification framework was built. In a later analysis, V and J genes were assigned by comparing TCR nucleotide sequences against IMGT/GENE-DB human TR gene sequences. A later analysis assigned CDR3 sequences and most-parsimonious VDJ recombination scenarios with the TCRdist pipeline. In a later analysis, every TCR beta chain was defined by the combination of its CDR3 amino acid sequence and its V-gene family, and reads without a unique V-gene family were dropped. To address suspected cross-contamination and a sequencing artifact, a later analysis removed 550 to 750 highly shared, low-generation-probability nucleotide sequences. In a later analysis, a clonal expansion index was calculated for each public chain from normalized within-repertoire ranks of inferred template counts. A later analysis computed generation probabilities with a VDJ recombination model fitted to out-of-frame rearrangements, and checked the results against IGoR. In a later analysis, TCR-TCR, TCR-HLA and TCR-CMV co-occurrence was scored with hypergeometric tests, and a repertoire-size bias correction was applied to TCR pairs. To estimate false discovery rates, a later analysis permuted the HLA or CMV assignments 20 times. A later analysis grouped co-occurring TCRs with DBSCAN, adding TCRdist sequence similarity when clustering within HLA-allele-positive subsets. Co-occurrence clustering excluded repertoires with fewer than 30,000 or more than 120,000 public chains, plus five with anomalous nucleotide sharing. In its TCRdb copy, this immuneACCESS table keeps in-frame sequences only and misses some clones. Where compared with another copy, unresolved V genes explain less than half of these, and the others have no known cause. For V, J and clone size, that table is used; D and trimming come from the DNA. This sample holds approximately 130,000 clones; approximately 85% were observed only once. The ten largest clones capture under 2% of the sample.

The sequence derives from a boy aged 10-17 years in good health and CMV-seronegative. Input material: PBMCs. The chain couples TRBV6-6 to TRBJ2-1, with 13 central nucleotides matching TRBD2. The DNA sequence reads TGTGCCAGCAGTGTGACTAGCGGGGGGTCCAATGAGCAGTTCTTC. Protein translation: CASSVTSGGSNEQFF.